This is a list of T cell receptor beta chains from one sample in a study of blood T cell repertoires in COVID-19. Clones were sequenced by immunoSEQ multiplex PCR, and TCRdb holds only the in-frame ones, with some missing. The table records under 250,000 clones, more than 75% of them present only once. Source material: peripheral blood. The receptors were sampled from a man aged 50 to 59 who had recovered from COVID-19. The CDR3 runs from the conserved cysteine through the conserved F or W. The D gene is left open where the match is weak. For some rows the clone size is stated as once, few or many, or as a class when expanded; others skip it.

v_gene	d_gene	j_gene	abundance	len	CDR3aa	CDR3nt
TRBV24-1	TRBD1	TRBJ2-6	.	16	CATSDSDRARANVLTF	TGTGCCACCAGTGATTCCGACAGGGCCCGGGCCAACGTCCTGACTTTC
TRBV29-1	TRBD2	TRBJ2-5	.	19	CSVSRAIWTSGMSGETQYF	TGCAGCGTATCCAGGGCCATATGGACTAGCGGGATGAGTGGGGAGACCCAGTACTTC
TRBV30	.	TRBJ1-1	.	15	CAWSWLRQGDTEAFF	TGTGCCTGGAGTTGGCTAAGGCAGGGTGACACTGAAGCTTTCTTT
TRBV19	TRBD1	TRBJ1-5	.	16	CASKSGTGGSNQPQHF	TGTGCCAGTAAATCCGGGACAGGGGGAAGCAATCAGCCCCAGCATTTT
TRBV29-1	TRBD2	TRBJ2-1	.	14	CSVSGTSGINEQFF	TGCAGCGTATCAGGGACTAGCGGGATTAATGAGCAGTTCTTC
TRBV6-2/TRBV6-3	TRBD2	TRBJ2-7	.	17	CASSYTRVAGSPYEQYF	TGTGCCAGCAGTTACACCCGAGTAGCGGGTTCCCCCTACGAGCAGTACTTC
TRBV28	.	TRBJ2-2	.	15	CASMEEGRYTGELFF	TGTGCCAGCATGGAGGAGGGCAGGTACACCGGGGAGCTGTTTTTT
TRBV5-1	TRBD1	TRBJ1-4	.	15	CASSPSGTGNEKLFF	TGCGCCAGCAGCCCGTCCGGGACAGGGAATGAAAAACTGTTTTTT
TRBV27	.	TRBJ2-3	.	14	CASRRGLGTDTQYF	TGTGCCAGCAGACGAGGTTTGGGCACAGATACGCAGTATTTT
TRBV2	TRBD1	TRBJ1-5	.	14	CASSLTGGYQPQHF	TGTGCCAGCAGTTTGACAGGGGGCTACCAGCCCCAGCATTTT
TRBV6-5	TRBD2	TRBJ2-7	.	15	CASRSLAGGSYEQYF	TGTGCCAGCAGGTCCCTAGCGGGAGGTTCCTACGAGCAGTACTTC
TRBV7-9	.	TRBJ2-5	once	11	CASSLKETQYF	TGTGCCAGCAGTCTAAAAGAGACCCAGTACTTC
TRBV7-6	.	TRBJ2-2	.	16	CASSRDTLYTTGELFF	TGTGCCAGCAGCCGTGACACCCTGTACACCACCGGGGAGCTGTTTTTT
TRBV28	TRBD1	TRBJ1-1	few	14	CASSSTGKNTEAFF	TGTGCCAGCAGTTCGACAGGGAAGAACACTGAAGCTTTCTTT
TRBV10-2	.	TRBJ2-7	.	12	CASSFDSYEQYF	TGCGCCAGCAGCTTCGACAGCTACGAGCAGTACTTC
TRBV7-2	.	TRBJ1-2	.	15	CASSPGSGGGYGYTF	TGTGCCAGCAGCCCAGGGTCCGGGGGTGGCTATGGCTACACCTTC
TRBV7-8	.	TRBJ2-1	.	17	CASSPGGEPSSYNEQFF	TGTGCCAGCAGCCCCGGCGGAGAACCCAGCTCCTACAATGAGCAGTTCTTC
TRBV9	.	TRBJ2-7	.	18	CASSVVSEKQALEYEQYF	TGTGCCAGCAGCGTGGTTTCGGAGAAACAGGCACTTGAGTACGAGCAGTACTTC
TRBV9	TRBD1	TRBJ1-2	few	16	CASSVGGTGGDYGYTF	TGTGCCAGCAGCGTAGGCGGGACAGGGGGGGACTATGGCTACACCTTC
TRBV28	.	TRBJ2-7	.	14	CASSLRAKAYEQYF	TGTGCCAGCAGTTTAAGAGCGAAGGCCTACGAGCAGTACTTC
TRBV18	TRBD1	TRBJ2-1	few	15	CASSPQQGGYNEQFF	TGTGCCAGCTCACCACAACAGGGGGGATACAATGAGCAGTTCTTC
TRBV5-4	TRBD2	TRBJ2-3	.	16	CASSSGLAGAGDTQYF	TGTGCCAGCAGCTCCGGACTAGCGGGAGCTGGCGATACGCAGTATTTT